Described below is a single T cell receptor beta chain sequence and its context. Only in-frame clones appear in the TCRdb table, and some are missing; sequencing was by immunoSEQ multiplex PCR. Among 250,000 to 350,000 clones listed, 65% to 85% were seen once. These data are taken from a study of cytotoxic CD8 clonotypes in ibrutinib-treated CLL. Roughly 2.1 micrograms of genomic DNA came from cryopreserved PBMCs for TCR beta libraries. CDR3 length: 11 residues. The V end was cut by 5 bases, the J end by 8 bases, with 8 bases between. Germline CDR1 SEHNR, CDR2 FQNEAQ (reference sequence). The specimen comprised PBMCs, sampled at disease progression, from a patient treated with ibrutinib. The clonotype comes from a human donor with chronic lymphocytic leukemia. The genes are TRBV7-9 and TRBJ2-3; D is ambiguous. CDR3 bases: TGTGCCAGCAGCCCAGCTCGTACGCAGTATTTT. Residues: CASSPARTQYF. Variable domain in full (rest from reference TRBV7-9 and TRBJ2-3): DTGVSQNPRHKITKRGQNVTFRCDPISEHNRLYWYRQTLGQGPEFLTYFQNEAQLEKSRLLSDRFSAERPKGSFSTLEIQRTEQGDSAMYLCASSPARTQYFGPGTRLTVL.